The clone carrying this T cell receptor beta chain showed up many times. TCRdb passed the 5' RACE reads through MiXCR, listing each CDR3 protein once. The sample consists of roughly 240,000 distinct CDR3 sequences, 7% to 8.5% of them appearing once. This record comes from a study of identical twins. V was clipped by 7 bases and J by 0 bases, with 16 bases between them. The CDR3 loop spans 16 amino acids. This same sample was also taken into another study, of yellow fever vaccine responses in identical twins. That paper notes: Twins' vaccine T cell responses reportedly seemed partly convergent and partly personalized.

Specimen: CD8+ T cells sorted from blood. The chain combines TRBV12-3 or TRBV12-4 with TRBJ2-1, with D possibly matching TRBD1 (6 bases). This sequence was found in a woman between 18 and 30 years old in good health. The CDR3 DNA reads as TGTGCCAGCACCGTCTCGGACAGCTACTCCTACAATGAGCAGTTCTTC. Protein: CASTVSDSYSYNEQFF.